Each of the 22 T cell receptor beta chains below was sequenced from the same sample in a study of cytomegalovirus exposure and HLA in healthy donors. The PCR ran on 60 Vbeta and 13 Jbeta primers. Produced via immunoSEQ multiplex PCR; TCRdb's table is partial and in-frame only. Recorded for this sample: tens of thousands of clones. Sequenced sample: PBMCs. The receptors stem from a man aged 60 to 75 in good health and CMV-seropositive.

The gene calls are TRBV5-1 and TRBJ1-1; perhaps TRBD1 as D (5 bases). The ends were cut back, 0 bases at V and 2 bases at J, with 11 bases in the middle. This CDR3 region has 15 residues. The germline V gene encodes CDR1 SGHRS and CDR2 YFSETQ. The CDR3 nucleotides are TGCGCCAGCAGCTTGGTTGGGGCTGCTAACACTGAAGCTTTCTTT. The encoded protein is CASSLVGAANTEAFF.

The chain employs TRBV29-1 and TRBJ2-7; 11 bases agree with TRBD1. Germline trimming cut 1 base from V and 9 bases from J; bases unmatched to any gene: 2. Germline-derived CDR1 and CDR2 are SQVTM and ANQGSEA. The CDR3 runs to 12 residues. CDR3 amino acids: CSVEGTGGRQYF. CDR3 DNA sequence: TGCAGCGTTGAAGGGACAGGGGGCAGGCAGTACTTC.

The chain couples TRBV27 to TRBJ2-3; possible D gene TRBD2, 6 bases. The CDR3 has 15 amino acids. V lost 10 bases and J lost 0, with 17 bases in between. The germline V gene has CDR1 MNHEY and CDR2 SMNVEV (reference sequence). CDR3 region: CATRWDSLSTDTQYF. The CDR3 DNA is TGTGCCACCCGTTGGGACTCCCTAAGCACAGATACGCAGTATTTT.

This chain uses TRBV7-9 with TRBJ1-2, with 8 bases fitting TRBD1. The V segment lost 4 bases and the J segment 6 bases; nucleotides outside the gene matches: 10. Per the germline V gene, CDR1 is SEHNR and CDR2 is FQNEAQ (reference sequence). This CDR3 has 15 residues. The CDR3 spells CASSSSDRDAHGYTF. As DNA, the CDR3 is TGTGCCAGCAGCTCGTCGGACAGGGACGCCCATGGCTACACCTTC.

This chain uses TRBV6-1 with TRBJ2-1; no definite D call. The germline CDR1 and CDR2 sequences are MNHNS and SASEGT. The CDR3 runs to 13 residues. Trimming left V 5 bases short and J 0 bases short, with 5 bases between. The CDR3 region is CASSQFSYNEQFF. The CDR3 region has the DNA TGTGCCAGCAGTCAATTCTCCTACAATGAGCAGTTCTTC.

This chain uses TRBV19 with TRBJ2-7, with D perhaps matching TRBD1 (5 bases). Looked up from germline, CDR1 is LNHDA and CDR2 is SQIVND (reference sequence). Trimming took 1 base from V and 3 from J, leaving 10 bases between them. The CDR3 is 14 amino acids. The CDR3 reads CASSIGRQHYEQYF. CDR3 DNA sequence: TGTGCCAGTAGTATAGGGCGACAGCACTACGAGCAGTACTTC.

V is TRBV4-2 and J is TRBJ1-4, with 9 nucleotides matching TRBD1. The CDR3 contains 15 residues. Trimming at V came to 4 bases and at J to 8 bases, leaving 8 bases not matched to a gene. CDR1 and CDR2 (germline): LGHNA, YNFKEQ. Here the CDR3 reads CASSLPGTGTEKLFF. CDR3 nucleotides: TGTGCCAGCAGCCTGCCCGGGACAGGGACCGAAAAACTGTTTTTT.

The gene calls are TRBV5-1 and TRBJ2-5; TRBD2 aligns across 12 bases. The CDR3 loop spans 15 amino acids. Germline-derived CDR1 and CDR2 are SGHRS and YFSETQ. V lost 3 bases and J lost 5; bases outside the gene matches: 5. The CDR3 DNA reads TGCGCCAGCAGCTCTAGCGGGAGGGCCCCGGAGACCCAGTACTTC. Amino acids: CASSSSGRAPETQYF.

V gene TRBV4-1 combines with J gene TRBJ2-7, with TRBD2 as a possible D gene (5 bases). The CDR3 sequence is 13 residues long. The germline V and J ends were trimmed by 4 bases and 4 bases, with 11 bases remaining between them. Germline CDR1 MGHRA, CDR2 YSYEKL. The CDR3 region has the DNA TGCGCCAGCAGCCCCCGAACGGGGTACGAGCAGTACTTC. This codes for CASSPRTGYEQYF.

This sequence joins TRBV9 and TRBJ2-3; 8 nucleotides match TRBD2. V dropped 2 bases and J dropped 6; count of bases not matched to a gene: 8. The CDR3 totals 15 residues. Germline V lookup: CDR1 SGDLS, CDR2 YYNGEE. CDR3 bases: TGTGCCAGCAGCGTGACGGGAGGGCTCGGGGATACGCAGTATTTT. Protein: CASSVTGGLGDTQYF.

The V gene is TRBV1, the J gene TRBJ2-1; TRBD2 was called by the table and not checked on the DNA. TRBV1 is flagged as a pseudogene. CDR3 length: 15 residues. DNA of the CDR3: TGCACCAGCAGCCAAGTAGCGGGATCCTACAATGAGCAGTTCTTC. It yields the protein CTSSQVAGSYNEQFF.

This rearrangement joins TRBV7-9 to TRBJ1-3; D is possibly TRBD1 (6 bases). Looked up from germline, CDR1 is SEHNR and CDR2 is FQNEAQ (reference sequence). This CDR3 has 15 residues. V shed 5 bases and J shed 4 bases, with 15 bases lying between them. The CDR3, as DNA: TGTGCCAGCAGCCTGGACAGCAGGTCGGGAAACACCATATATTTT. Translating gives CASSLDSRSGNTIYF.

As concerns this clone: The sample carries other DNA sequences with the same CDR3. The rearrangement uses TRBV5-1 and TRBJ1-1; the match to TRBD1 covers 7 bases. Germline lookup yields CDR1 SGHRS and CDR2 YFSETQ. The V segment lost 7 bases and the J segment 1 base; nucleotides outside the gene matches: 4. The CDR3 is 13 residues long. The CDR3 coding sequence is TGCGCCAGCTCGAGGGGGCAGAACACTGAAGCTTTCTTT. It encodes CASSRGQNTEAFF. Variable domain in full (rest from reference TRBV5-1 and TRBJ1-1): KAGVTQTPRYLIKTRGQQVTLSCSPISGHRSVSWYQQTPGQGLQFLFEYFSETQRNKGNFPGRFSGRQFSNSRSEMNVSTLELGDSALYLCASSRGQNTEAFFGQGTRLTVV.

The chain joins TRBV20-1 to TRBJ1-1; TRBD1 might be the D (6 bases). Germline CDR1 reads DFQATT; CDR2 reads SNEGSKA (reference sequence). The CDR3 spans 11 residues. Trimming shortened V by 6 bases and J by 11 bases, and 16 bases separated the two germline ends. DNA of the CDR3: TGCAGTGCCGTCCGGGACATCGACGCTTTCTTT. This sequence encodes CSAVRDIDAFF.

This chain uses TRBV29-1 with TRBJ2-5, with D possibly TRBD1 on 6 matching bases. The CDR3 sequence is 13 residues long. Trimming took off 6 bases at V and 2 bases at J, with 13 bases between the two ends. The V gene's germline CDR1 is SQVTM and CDR2 ANQGSEA. The CDR3 sequence: CSVHWTDQETQYF. The CDR3, as DNA: TGCAGCGTCCATTGGACAGATCAAGAGACCCAGTACTTC.

The chain uses TRBV2 and TRBJ1-5; a possible D gene is TRBD1 (6 bases). This CDR3 has 15 amino acids. The ends were cut back, 4 bases at V and 3 bases at J, with 13 bases in the middle. Germline lookup yields CDR1 SNHLY and CDR2 FYNNEI. Here the CDR3 DNA reads TGTGCCAGCAGTGCAGATGGGGGCCCCAATCAGCCCCAGCATTTT. It encodes CASSADGGPNQPQHF.

The gene calls are TRBV10-3 and TRBJ2-7; 7 positions agree with TRBD1. The CDR3 is made up of 15 amino acids. V shed 4 bases and J 1 base; nucleotides not matched to a gene: 7. The germline V gene has CDR1 ENHRY and CDR2 SYGVKD. CDR3 amino acids: CAISGERGQSYEQYF. The DNA of the CDR3 is TGTGCCATCAGTGGGGAGAGGGGACAGTCCTACGAGCAGTACTTC.

The chain is built from TRBV11-2 and TRBJ1-2; TRBD1 aligns across 12 bases. This CDR3 region has 15 residues. Trimming removed 4 bases from V and 8 bases from J; junction bases left unmatched: 8. Germline V CDR1 and CDR2: SGHAT, FQNNGV. The CDR3, as DNA: TGTGCCAGCAGCTGGGGCGGGACAGGGGGCAGGGGCTACACCTTC. This translates into CASSWGGTGGRGYTF.

This chain uses TRBV5-1 with TRBJ2-7; the D gene is possibly TRBD1 (6 bases). V lost 4 bases and J lost 5, with 25 bases in between. Germline CDR1 is SGHRS and CDR2 is YFSETQ. The CDR3 is 17 residues long. DNA of the CDR3: TGCGCCAGCAGCCCCGCCCCAAACAGGGTAGGCACCCACGAGCAGTACTTC. This codes for CASSPAPNRVGTHEQYF.

The V call is TRBV5-1, the J call TRBJ2-2, with 10 bases aligning to TRBD2. The junction had 7 bases not matched to a gene; V was cut back by 4 bases and J by 4 bases. Germline loops: CDR1 SGHRS, CDR2 YFSETQ. The CDR3 sequence is 16 residues long. The CDR3 here is CASSRGTSESTGELFF. DNA for the CDR3: TGCGCCAGCAGCCGGGGGACTAGCGAGAGCACCGGGGAGCTGTTTTTT.

The chain combines TRBV6-1 with TRBJ2-5; TRBD1 might be the D (5 bases). CDR3 length equals 12 residues. V was shortened by 7 bases and J by 5 bases, with 11 bases between the two germline ends. Germline V lookup: CDR1 MNHNS, CDR2 SASEGT. DNA of the CDR3: TGTGCCAGCACCAGGGCCTGGGAGACCCAGTACTTC. Translation gives CASTRAWETQYF.

The chain employs TRBV5-1 and TRBJ2-1; 7 bases map to TRBD2. Germline CDR1 reads SGHRS; CDR2 reads YFSETQ. This CDR3 region has 15 residues. The trim removed 7 bases at V and 5 bases at J, leaving 12 bases unmatched. CDR3 DNA sequence: TGCGCCAGCTCCCCGGAGGCTAGCGGCCACAATGAGCAGTTCTTC. This encodes CASSPEASGHNEQFF.